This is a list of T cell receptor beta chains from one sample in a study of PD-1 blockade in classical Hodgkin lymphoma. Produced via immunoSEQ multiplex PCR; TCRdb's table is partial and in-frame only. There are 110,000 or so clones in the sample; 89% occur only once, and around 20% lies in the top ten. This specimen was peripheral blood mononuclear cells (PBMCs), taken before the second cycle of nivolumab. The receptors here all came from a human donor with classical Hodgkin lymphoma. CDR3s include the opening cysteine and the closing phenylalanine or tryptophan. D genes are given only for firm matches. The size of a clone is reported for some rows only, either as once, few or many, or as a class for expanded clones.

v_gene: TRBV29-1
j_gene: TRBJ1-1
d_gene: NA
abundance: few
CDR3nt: TGCAGCGCTGCGGTTATGAACACTGAAGCTTTCTTT
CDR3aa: CSAAVMNTEAFF

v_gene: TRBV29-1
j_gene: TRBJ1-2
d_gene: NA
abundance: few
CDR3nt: TGCAGCGTTATACAACGTGGCTATGGCTACACCTTC
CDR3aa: CSVIQRGYGYTF

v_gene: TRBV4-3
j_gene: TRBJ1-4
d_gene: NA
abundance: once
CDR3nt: TGCGCCAGCAGCTTCCAGACCTATCAGGGACAAAATGAAAAACTGTTTTTT
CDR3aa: CASSFQTYQGQNEKLFF

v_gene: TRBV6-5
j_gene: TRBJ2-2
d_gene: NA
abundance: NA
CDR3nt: TGTGCCAGCACCGACCACAACACCGGGGAGCTGTTTTTT
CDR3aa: CASTDHNTGELFF

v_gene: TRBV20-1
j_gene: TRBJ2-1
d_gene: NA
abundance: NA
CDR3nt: TGCAGTGTTTGGGACAATGAGCAGTTCTTC
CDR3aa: CSVWDNEQFF

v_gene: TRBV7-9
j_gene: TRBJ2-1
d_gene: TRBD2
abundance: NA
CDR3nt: TGTGCCAGCAGCGCCCGACTAGCGGGATCGGGGGGTAATGAGCAGTTCTTC
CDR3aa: CASSARLAGSGGNEQFF

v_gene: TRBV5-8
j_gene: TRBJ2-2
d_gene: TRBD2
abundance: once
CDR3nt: TGTGCCAGCAGCCCAGGACTAGCGGGAGCGAACGGGGAGCTGTTTTTT
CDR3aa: CASSPGLAGANGELFF

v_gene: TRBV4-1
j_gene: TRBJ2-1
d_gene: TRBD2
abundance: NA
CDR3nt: TGCGCCAGCAGCCGACTAGCGGAACCTTACAATGAGCAGTTCTTC
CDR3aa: CASSRLAEPYNEQFF

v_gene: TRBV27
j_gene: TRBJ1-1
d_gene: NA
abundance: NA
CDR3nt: TGTGCCAGCAGATCCGGGACCTTGAACACTGAAGCTTTCTTT
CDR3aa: CASRSGTLNTEAFF

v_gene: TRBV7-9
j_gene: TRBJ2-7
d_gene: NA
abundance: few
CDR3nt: TGTGCCAGCAGGACTGCTAATTCGGGCGAGCAGTACTTC
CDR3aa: CASRTANSGEQYF

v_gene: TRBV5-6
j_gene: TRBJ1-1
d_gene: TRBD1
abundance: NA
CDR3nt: TGTGCCAGCAGCTTGGGACAGGGGGCCATGAACACTGAAGCTTTCTTT
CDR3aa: CASSLGQGAMNTEAFF

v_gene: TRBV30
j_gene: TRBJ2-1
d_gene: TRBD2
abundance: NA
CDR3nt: TGTGCCTGGTCACTGACTAGCGGGATTCGGTTCTTC
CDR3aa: CAWSLTSGIRFF

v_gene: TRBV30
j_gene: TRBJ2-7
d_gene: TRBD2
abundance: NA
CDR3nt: TGTGCCTGGAGTTACGGGCTAGCGGGAGGGCAGTACTTC
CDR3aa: CAWSYGLAGGQYF

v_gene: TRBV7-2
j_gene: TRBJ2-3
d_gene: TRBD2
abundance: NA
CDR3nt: TGTGCCAGCAGCTTAGCGTTCAGCGGGGCCAGCACAGATACGCAGTATTTT
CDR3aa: CASSLAFSGASTDTQYF

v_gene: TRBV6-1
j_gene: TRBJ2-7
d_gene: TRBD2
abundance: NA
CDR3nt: TGTGCCAGCAGTGACGCGGGGGTCGGCCGCTACGAGCAGTACTTC
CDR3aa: CASSDAGVGRYEQYF

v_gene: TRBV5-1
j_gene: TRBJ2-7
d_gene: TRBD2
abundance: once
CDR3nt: TGCGCCAGCAGCTCAGGACTAGCGGGGCCGTCCTCCTACGAGCAGTACTTC
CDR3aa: CASSSGLAGPSSYEQYF

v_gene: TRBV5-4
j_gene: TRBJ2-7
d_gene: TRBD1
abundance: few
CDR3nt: TGTGCCAGCAGCATTGGGACAGGGTTCGCCTACGAGCAGTACTTC
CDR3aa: CASSIGTGFAYEQYF

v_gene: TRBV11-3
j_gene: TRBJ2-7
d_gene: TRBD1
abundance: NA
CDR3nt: TGTGCCAGCAGCCCGGACAGGGGTATCGAGCAGTACTTC
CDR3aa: CASSPDRGIEQYF

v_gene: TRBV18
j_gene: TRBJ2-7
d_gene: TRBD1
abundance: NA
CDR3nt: TGTGCCAGCTCACCATCGGGGACAGGGTCCGAGCAGTACTTC
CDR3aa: CASSPSGTGSEQYF

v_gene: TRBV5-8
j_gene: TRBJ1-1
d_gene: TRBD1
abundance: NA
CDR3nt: TGTGCCAGCAGCTCGACTAACCGACAGGGGGTCACTGAAGCTTTCTTT
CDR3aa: CASSSTNRQGVTEAFF

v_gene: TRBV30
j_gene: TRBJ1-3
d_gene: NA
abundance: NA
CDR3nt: TGTGCCTGGAGTGTTACAGGCCTCTCTGGAAACACCATATATTTT
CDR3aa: CAWSVTGLSGNTIYF

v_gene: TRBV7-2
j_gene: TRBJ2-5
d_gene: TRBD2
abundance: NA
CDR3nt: TGTGCCAGCAGCTCAGGTCCGGGACTAGGAACGGAGACCCAGTACTTC
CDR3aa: CASSSGPGLGTETQYF

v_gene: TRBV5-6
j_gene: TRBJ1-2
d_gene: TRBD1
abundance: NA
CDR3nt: TGTGCCAGCAGCGTAGGACAGGGGGCCTATGGCTACACCTTC
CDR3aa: CASSVGQGAYGYTF

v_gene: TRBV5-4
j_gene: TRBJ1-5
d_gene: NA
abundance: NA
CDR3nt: TGTGCCAGCAGCCGGGACAGCAATCAGCCCCAGCATTTT
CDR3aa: CASSRDSNQPQHF

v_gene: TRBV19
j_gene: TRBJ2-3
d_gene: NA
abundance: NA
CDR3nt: TGTGCCAGTACCTCTGGGGGGTTCACAGATACGCAGTATTTT
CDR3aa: CASTSGGFTDTQYF

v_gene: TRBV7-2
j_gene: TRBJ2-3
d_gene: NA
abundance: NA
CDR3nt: TGTGCCAGCAGCTTACTAGGCTATAGCACAGATACGCAGTATTTT
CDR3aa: CASSLLGYSTDTQYF

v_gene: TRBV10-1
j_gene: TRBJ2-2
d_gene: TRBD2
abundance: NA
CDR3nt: TGCGCCAGCAGTGAGTTTAGACTAGCGGGAGACACCGGGGAGCTGTTTTTT
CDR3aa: CASSEFRLAGDTGELFF

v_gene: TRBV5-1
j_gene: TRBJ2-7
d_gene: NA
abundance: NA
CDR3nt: TGCGCCAGCTCCGGGGGTGGGCAGCTTCTCCACGAGCAGTACTTC
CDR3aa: CASSGGGQLLHEQYF

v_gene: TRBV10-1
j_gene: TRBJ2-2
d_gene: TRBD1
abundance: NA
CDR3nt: TGCGCCAGCAGTGAGAGCCGACAGGGAATCACCGGGGAGCTGTTTTTT
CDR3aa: CASSESRQGITGELFF

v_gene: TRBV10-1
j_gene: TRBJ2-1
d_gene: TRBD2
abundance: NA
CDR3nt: TGCGCCAGCGGAGCCGGGACTAGCCGGTTCTTC
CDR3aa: CASGAGTSRFF

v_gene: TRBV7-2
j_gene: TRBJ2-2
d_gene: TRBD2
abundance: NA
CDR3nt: TGTGCCAGCAGCTTAGAGCGGGCGGGAGGGAGTGGCGGGGAGCTGTTTTTT
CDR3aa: CASSLERAGGSGGELFF

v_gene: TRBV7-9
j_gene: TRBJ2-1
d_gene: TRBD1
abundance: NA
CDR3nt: TGTGCCAGCAGCGCTTCGACCGGGACAGGAATTAACAATGAGCAGTTCTTC
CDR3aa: CASSASTGTGINNEQFF

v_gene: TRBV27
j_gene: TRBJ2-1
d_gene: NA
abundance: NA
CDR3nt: TGTGCCAGCCCTTATCCCCAGCAGTTCTTC
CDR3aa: CASPYPQQFF

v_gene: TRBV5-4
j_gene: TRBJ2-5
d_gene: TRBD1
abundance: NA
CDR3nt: TGTGCCAGCAGCACAGGGGACAGGGTTTCGAAGACCCAGTACTTC
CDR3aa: CASSTGDRVSKTQYF

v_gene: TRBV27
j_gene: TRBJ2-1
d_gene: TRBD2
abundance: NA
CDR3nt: TGTGCCAGCAGTGACCGACTAGCGGGAGACAATGAGCAGTTCTTC
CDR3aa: CASSDRLAGDNEQFF

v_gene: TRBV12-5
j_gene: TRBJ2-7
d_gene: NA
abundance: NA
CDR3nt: TGTGCTAGTGGCCTGGGCGCCCGGTTAGGGGCGAGCTCCTACGAGCAGTACTTC
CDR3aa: CASGLGARLGASSYEQYF

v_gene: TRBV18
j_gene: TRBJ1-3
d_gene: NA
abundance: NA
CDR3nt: TGTGCCAGCTCAAACAGGGTAATACCTGGAAACACCATATATTTT
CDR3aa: CASSNRVIPGNTIYF

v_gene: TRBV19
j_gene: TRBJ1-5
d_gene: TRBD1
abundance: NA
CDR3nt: TGTGCCAGTAGGGAGCGACAGGGGTACAATCAGCCCCAGCATTTT
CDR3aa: CASRERQGYNQPQHF

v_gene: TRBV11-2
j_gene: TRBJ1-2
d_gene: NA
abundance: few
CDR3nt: TGTGCCAGCAGCCCAACAATCACAGAAAACTATGGCTACACCTTC
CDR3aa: CASSPTITENYGYTF

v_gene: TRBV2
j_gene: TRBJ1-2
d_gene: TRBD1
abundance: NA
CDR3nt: TGTGCCAGCAGGGAAACAGGGGGCGATGGCTACACCTTC
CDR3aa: CASRETGGDGYTF

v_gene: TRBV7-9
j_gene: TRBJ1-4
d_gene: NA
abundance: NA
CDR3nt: TGTGCCAGCAGCTTGATACTGAGAGAAGAAAAACTGTTTTTT
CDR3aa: CASSLILREEKLFF

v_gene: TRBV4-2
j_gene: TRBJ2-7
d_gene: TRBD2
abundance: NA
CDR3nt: TGTGCCAGCAGCCTAGGACTAGCGGGAGTACGCGAGCAGTACTTC
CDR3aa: CASSLGLAGVREQYF

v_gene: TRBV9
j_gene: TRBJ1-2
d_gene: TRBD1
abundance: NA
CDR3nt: TGTGCCAGCAGCGCACAGGGGGACTATGGCTACACCTTC
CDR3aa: CASSAQGDYGYTF

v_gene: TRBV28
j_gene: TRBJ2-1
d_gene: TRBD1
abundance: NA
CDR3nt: TGTGCCAGCAGTTTCGCCCCCGACAGGGTTTCTTACAATGAGCAGTTCTTC
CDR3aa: CASSFAPDRVSYNEQFF

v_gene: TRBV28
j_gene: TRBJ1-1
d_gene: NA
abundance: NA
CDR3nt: TGTGCCAGCAGTCTCCCTGGGGCTGCAACTGAAGCTTTCTTT
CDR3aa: CASSLPGAATEAFF

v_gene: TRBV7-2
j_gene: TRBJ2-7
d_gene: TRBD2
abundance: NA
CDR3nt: TGTGCCAGCAGCTCAAGGACTAGCCCGGGCGAGCAGTACTTC
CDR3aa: CASSSRTSPGEQYF

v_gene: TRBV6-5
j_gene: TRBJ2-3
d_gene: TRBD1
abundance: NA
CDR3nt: TGTGCCAGCAGCAGCGGGACAGGGAGCACAGATACGCAGTATTTT
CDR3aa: CASSSGTGSTDTQYF